This T cell receptor beta chain derives from a study of T cell clusters in autoimmune cytopenias. This clonotype is deemed medium-sized by its frequency. The antigen remains undetermined. TRB was amplified from about 270 ng of peripheral blood genomic DNA per sample. Study conclusions and caveats: Primary autoimmune cytopenia patients seemingly lacked the physiological T cell clusters found in healthy donors. Functional roles of the in silico T cell clusters still await experimental validation. Healthy donors had roughly 2.9-fold more exclusive TRB clusters than active autoimmune hepatitis patients.

TRB rearrangements were amplified by touch-down multiplex PCR with mixed TRB-A/B primers. For each CDR3 protein, TCRdb gives one entry from its re-call of the multiplex PCR reads, without DNA. The sample has 2,300 or so distinct CDR3 sequences, and its top ten clones hold more than 25%. From germline, CDR1 is MNHNS and CDR2 SASEGT. This CDR3 has 14 residues. The chain links TRBV6-1 to TRBJ1-1; the D gene TCRdb calls, TRBD1, cannot be checked with no DNA. This receptor was obtained from a human donor with an autoimmune cytopenia or autoimmune hepatitis (not recorded which). Specimen: peripheral blood. CDR3 sequence reads: CATSRDRVATEAFF.